Listed below are T cell receptor beta chains from one sample, sequenced in a study of blood T cell repertoires in COVID-19. Some clones are missing from TCRdb's copy, which holds only in-frame ones; the method was immunoSEQ multiplex PCR. The table lists about 160,000 clones, around four fifths of them singletons, with roughly 7.3% in the top ten. What was sequenced was PBMCs or T cells enriched from blood (not recorded which). These receptors originate from a woman between 50 and 59 years old who had recovered from COVID-19. The CDR3 runs from the conserved cysteine through the conserved F or W. The D gene is left open where the match is weak. The listing skips clone size in some rows; elsewhere it reads once, few, many or a size class.

V gene: TRBV6-5; clone size: .; D gene: .; J gene: TRBJ1-2; CDR3 length: 14; CDR3 protein: CASSYASGNYGYTF; CDR3 DNA: TGTGCCAGCAGTTACGCATCGGGGAACTATGGCTACACCTTC
V gene: TRBV12-5; clone size: .; D gene: .; J gene: TRBJ1-1; CDR3 length: 12; CDR3 protein: CASGIQVTEAFF; CDR3 DNA: TGTGCTAGTGGCATTCAGGTCACTGAAGCTTTCTTT
V gene: TRBV6-2/TRBV6-3; clone size: few; D gene: .; J gene: TRBJ1-5; CDR3 length: 12; CDR3 protein: CASSTGIKPQHF; CDR3 DNA: TGTGCCAGCAGCACAGGGATAAAGCCCCAGCATTTT
V gene: TRBV4-2; clone size: .; D gene: TRBD2; J gene: TRBJ2-3; CDR3 length: 16; CDR3 protein: CASSRHGTSGLDTQYF; CDR3 DNA: TGTGCCAGCAGCCGCCACGGGACTAGCGGATTAGATACGCAGTATTTT
V gene: TRBV6-5; clone size: .; D gene: TRBD2; J gene: TRBJ2-7; CDR3 length: 14; CDR3 protein: CASNSGRGLYEQYF; CDR3 DNA: TGTGCCAGCAATAGCGGGAGGGGATTATACGAGCAGTACTTC
V gene: TRBV28; clone size: .; D gene: .; J gene: TRBJ1-1; CDR3 length: 14; CDR3 protein: CASSLKGTNTEAFF; CDR3 DNA: TGTGCCAGCAGTTTAAAAGGGACAAACACTGAAGCTTTCTTT
V gene: TRBV6-5; clone size: .; D gene: .; J gene: TRBJ2-7; CDR3 length: 12; CDR3 protein: CASSFDMSEQYF; CDR3 DNA: TGTGCCAGCAGTTTTGACATGAGCGAGCAGTACTTC
V gene: TRBV7-7; clone size: .; D gene: TRBD2; J gene: TRBJ2-3; CDR3 length: 15; CDR3 protein: CASSPGLAYSDTQYF; CDR3 DNA: TGTGCTAGCAGTCCTGGACTAGCGTACTCAGATACGCAGTATTTT
V gene: TRBV19; clone size: .; D gene: TRBD1; J gene: TRBJ1-1; CDR3 length: 15; CDR3 protein: CASSARDRQNTEAFF; CDR3 DNA: TGTGCCAGTAGTGCCCGGGACAGGCAAAACACTGAAGCTTTCTTT
V gene: TRBV14; clone size: .; D gene: TRBD1; J gene: TRBJ1-2; CDR3 length: 15; CDR3 protein: CASSQDLKGAHGYTF; CDR3 DNA: TGTGCCAGCAGCCAAGATCTGAAGGGGGCCCATGGCTACACCTTC
V gene: TRBV7-9; clone size: .; D gene: TRBD1; J gene: TRBJ1-2; CDR3 length: 15; CDR3 protein: CASEPGQGPSYGYTF; CDR3 DNA: TGTGCCAGCGAACCGGGACAGGGCCCTTCCTATGGCTACACCTTC
V gene: TRBV18; clone size: .; D gene: TRBD2; J gene: TRBJ2-5; CDR3 length: 17; CDR3 protein: CASSPPPTSGSRETQYF; CDR3 DNA: TGTGCCAGCTCACCGCCGCCCACTAGCGGGAGTCGAGAGACCCAGTACTTC
V gene: TRBV28; clone size: .; D gene: .; J gene: TRBJ2-1; CDR3 length: 14; CDR3 protein: CASSSGDSYNEQFF; CDR3 DNA: TGTGCCAGCAGTTCAGGGGACTCCTACAATGAGCAGTTCTTC
V gene: TRBV5-1; clone size: once; D gene: .; J gene: TRBJ2-3; CDR3 length: 15; CDR3 protein: CASSWTDRDTDTQYF; CDR3 DNA: TGCGCCAGCAGCTGGACTGACCGAGACACAGATACGCAGTATTTT
V gene: TRBV7-2; clone size: .; D gene: .; J gene: TRBJ2-2; CDR3 length: 14; CDR3 protein: CAQRAGAGTGELFF; CDR3 DNA: TGTGCCCAAAGGGCGGGGGCTGGGACCGGGGAGCTGTTTTTT
V gene: TRBV12-3/TRBV12-4; clone size: .; D gene: .; J gene: TRBJ2-7; CDR3 length: 11; CDR3 protein: CASSNSYEQYF; CDR3 DNA: TGTGCCAGCAGTAACAGCTACGAGCAGTACTTC
V gene: TRBV24-1; clone size: once; D gene: .; J gene: TRBJ2-1; CDR3 length: 14; CDR3 protein: CATSDTTGYNEQFF; CDR3 DNA: TGTGCCACCAGTGATACGACAGGATACAATGAGCAGTTCTTC
V gene: TRBV19; clone size: .; D gene: TRBD2; J gene: TRBJ2-5; CDR3 length: 13; CDR3 protein: CASWSGGQETQYF; CDR3 DNA: TGTGCCAGTTGGTCGGGGGGTCAAGAGACCCAGTACTTC
V gene: TRBV9; clone size: .; D gene: .; J gene: TRBJ2-2; CDR3 length: 15; CDR3 protein: CASSSWLRDTGELFF; CDR3 DNA: TGTGCCAGCAGCTCATGGCTCAGGGACACCGGGGAGCTGTTTTTT
V gene: TRBV28; clone size: .; D gene: TRBD2; J gene: TRBJ2-2; CDR3 length: 16; CDR3 protein: CASSSTSGRSPGELFF; CDR3 DNA: TGTGCCAGCAGTTCGACTAGCGGGAGAAGTCCCGGGGAGCTGTTTTTT
V gene: TRBV18; clone size: .; D gene: .; J gene: TRBJ2-7; CDR3 length: 12; CDR3 protein: CASSPDRNEQYF; CDR3 DNA: TGTGCCAGCTCACCCGACAGGAACGAGCAGTACTTC
V gene: TRBV3-1/TRBV3-2; clone size: .; D gene: .; J gene: TRBJ2-1; CDR3 length: 13; CDR3 protein: CASSQDEGVGQFF; CDR3 DNA: TGTGCCAGCAGCCAAGATGAGGGGGTTGGGCAGTTCTTC
V gene: TRBV27; clone size: .; D gene: TRBD1; J gene: TRBJ2-7; CDR3 length: 13; CDR3 protein: CASTPTGALEQYF; CDR3 DNA: TGTGCCAGCACGCCGACAGGGGCCCTCGAGCAGTACTTC
V gene: TRBV5-1; clone size: .; D gene: TRBD1; J gene: TRBJ2-3; CDR3 length: 15; CDR3 protein: CASSLGDRGSDTQYF; CDR3 DNA: TGCGCCAGCAGCTTAGGGGACAGGGGGTCCGATACGCAGTATTTT
V gene: TRBV28; clone size: .; D gene: .; J gene: TRBJ2-2; CDR3 length: 15; CDR3 protein: CASSLGGIGTGELFF; CDR3 DNA: TGTGCCAGCAGTTTGGGAGGTATCGGCACCGGGGAGCTGTTTTTT
V gene: TRBV7-7; clone size: .; D gene: .; J gene: TRBJ2-1; CDR3 length: 15; CDR3 protein: CASSLGAEGYNEQFF; CDR3 DNA: TGTGCTAGCAGCTTAGGGGCGGAGGGATACAATGAGCAGTTCTTC
V gene: TRBV28; clone size: .; D gene: .; J gene: TRBJ2-7; CDR3 length: 10; CDR3 protein: CASRLYEQYF; CDR3 DNA: TGTGCCAGCAGACTCTACGAGCAGTACTTC
V gene: TRBV21-1; clone size: .; D gene: .; J gene: TRBJ1-2; CDR3 length: 18; CDR3 protein: CASSIIGTGNYIDYGYTF; CDR3 DNA: TGTGCCAGCAGCATAATCGGGACAGGCAACTACATAGACTATGGCTACACCTTC
V gene: TRBV5-1; clone size: .; D gene: .; J gene: TRBJ2-3; CDR3 length: 16; CDR3 protein: CASSLVLRAEADTQYF; CDR3 DNA: TGCGCCAGCAGCTTAGTGCTCCGGGCGGAGGCAGATACGCAGTATTTT
V gene: TRBV6-2/TRBV6-3; clone size: once; D gene: .; J gene: TRBJ1-4; CDR3 length: 15; CDR3 protein: CASSYGRGANEKLFF; CDR3 DNA: TGTGCCAGCAGTTACGGCAGGGGTGCTAATGAAAAACTGTTTTTT
V gene: TRBV5-4; clone size: .; D gene: TRBD2; J gene: TRBJ2-3; CDR3 length: 15; CDR3 protein: CASSPLAGSADTQYF; CDR3 DNA: TGTGCCAGCAGCCCTTTAGCGGGGTCAGCAGATACGCAGTATTTT
V gene: TRBV3-1/TRBV3-2; clone size: .; D gene: TRBD1; J gene: TRBJ2-7; CDR3 length: 16; CDR3 protein: CASSQAQGALAYEQYF; CDR3 DNA: TGTGCCAGCAGCCAAGCACAGGGGGCGCTCGCCTACGAGCAGTACTTC